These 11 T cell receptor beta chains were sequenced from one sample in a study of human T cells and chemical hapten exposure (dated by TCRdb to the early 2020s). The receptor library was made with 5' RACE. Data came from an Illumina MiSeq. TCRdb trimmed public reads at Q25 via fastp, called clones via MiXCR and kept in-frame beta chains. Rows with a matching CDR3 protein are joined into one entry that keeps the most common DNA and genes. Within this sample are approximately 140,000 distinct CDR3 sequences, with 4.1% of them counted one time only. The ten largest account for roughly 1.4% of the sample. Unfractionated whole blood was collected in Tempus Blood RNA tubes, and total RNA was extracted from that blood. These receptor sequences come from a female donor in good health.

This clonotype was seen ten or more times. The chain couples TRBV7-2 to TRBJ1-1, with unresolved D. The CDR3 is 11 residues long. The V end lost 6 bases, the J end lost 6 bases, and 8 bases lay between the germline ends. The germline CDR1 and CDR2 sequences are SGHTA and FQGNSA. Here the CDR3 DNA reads TGTGCCAGCAGTACAAAATCTGAAGCTTTCTTT. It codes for CASSTKSEAFF.

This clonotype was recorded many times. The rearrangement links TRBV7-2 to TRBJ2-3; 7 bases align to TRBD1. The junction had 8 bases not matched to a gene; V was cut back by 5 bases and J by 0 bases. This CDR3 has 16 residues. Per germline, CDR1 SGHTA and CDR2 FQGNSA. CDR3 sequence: CASSLDRAPSTDTQYF. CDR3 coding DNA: TGTGCCAGCAGCCTAGACAGGGCTCCTAGCACAGATACGCAGTATTTT.

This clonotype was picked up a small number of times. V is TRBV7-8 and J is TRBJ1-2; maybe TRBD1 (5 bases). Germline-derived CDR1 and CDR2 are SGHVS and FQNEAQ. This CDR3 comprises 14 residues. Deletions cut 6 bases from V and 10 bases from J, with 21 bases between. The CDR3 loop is CASRQSGSGGDYTF. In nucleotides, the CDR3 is TGTGCCAGCAGGCAGAGCGGGAGTGGGGGAGACTACACCTTC.

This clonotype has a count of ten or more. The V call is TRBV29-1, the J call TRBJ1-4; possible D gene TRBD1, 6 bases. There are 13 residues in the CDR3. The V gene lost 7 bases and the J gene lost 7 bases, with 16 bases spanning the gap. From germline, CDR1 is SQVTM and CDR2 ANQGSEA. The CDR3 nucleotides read TGCAGCGGCTCCCAAGGGGGAGGTGAAAAACTGTTTTTT. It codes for CSGSQGGGEKLFF.

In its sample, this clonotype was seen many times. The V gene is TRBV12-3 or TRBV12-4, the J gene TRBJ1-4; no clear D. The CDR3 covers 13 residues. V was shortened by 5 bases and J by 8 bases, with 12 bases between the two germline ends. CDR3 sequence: CASSTGLGEKLFF. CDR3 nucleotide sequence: TGTGCCAGCAGTACGGGCCTGGGGGAAAAACTGTTTTTT.

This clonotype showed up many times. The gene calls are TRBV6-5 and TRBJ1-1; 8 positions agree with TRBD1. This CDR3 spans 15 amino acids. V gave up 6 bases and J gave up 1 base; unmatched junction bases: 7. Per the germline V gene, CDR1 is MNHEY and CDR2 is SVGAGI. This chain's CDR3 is CASSKHGQGNTEAFF. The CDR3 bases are TGTGCCAGCAGCAAACACGGACAGGGGAACACTGAAGCTTTCTTT.

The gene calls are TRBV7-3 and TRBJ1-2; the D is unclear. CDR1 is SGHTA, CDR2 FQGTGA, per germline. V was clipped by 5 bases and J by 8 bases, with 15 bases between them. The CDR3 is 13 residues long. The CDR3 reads CASSVSVLSGYTF. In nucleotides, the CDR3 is TGTGCCAGCAGCGTCTCAGTCCTATCAGGCTACACCTTC.

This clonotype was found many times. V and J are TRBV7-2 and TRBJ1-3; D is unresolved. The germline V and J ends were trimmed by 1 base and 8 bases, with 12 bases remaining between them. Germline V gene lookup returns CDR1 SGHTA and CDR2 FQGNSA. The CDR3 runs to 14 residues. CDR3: CASSLVGSGDTIYF. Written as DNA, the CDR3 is TGTGCCAGCAGCTTAGTAGGATCGGGTGACACCATATATTTT. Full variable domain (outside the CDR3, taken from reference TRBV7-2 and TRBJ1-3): GAGVSQSPSNKVTEKGKDVELRCDPISGHTALYWYRQSLGQGLEFLIYFQGNSAPDKSGLPSDRFSAERTGGSVSTLTIQRTQQEDSAVYLCASSLVGSGDTIYFGEGSWLTVV.

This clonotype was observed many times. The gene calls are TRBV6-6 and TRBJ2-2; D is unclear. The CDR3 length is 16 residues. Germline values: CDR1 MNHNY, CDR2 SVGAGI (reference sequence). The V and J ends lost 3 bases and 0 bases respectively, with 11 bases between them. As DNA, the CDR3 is TGTGCCAGCAGTTATGGAAGTTCCTCGAACACCGGGGAGCTGTTTTTT. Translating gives CASSYGSSSNTGELFF.

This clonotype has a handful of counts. The CDR3 is CATSDHLSHYTF. CDR3 nucleotide sequence: TGTGCCACCAGTGATCACCTCTCTCATTACACCTTC. This sequence joins TRBV24-1 and TRBJ1-2; D is uncertain. The CDR3 extends over 12 amino acids. CDR1 is KGHDR and CDR2 is SFDVKD in the germline V gene. V gave up 3 bases and J gave up 11 bases, with 12 bases separating them.

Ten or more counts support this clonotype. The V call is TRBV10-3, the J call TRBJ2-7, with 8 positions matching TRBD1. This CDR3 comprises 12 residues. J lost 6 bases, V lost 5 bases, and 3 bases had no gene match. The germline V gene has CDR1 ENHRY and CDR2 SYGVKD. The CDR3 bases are TGTGCCATCAGTACAGGGGGAGGCGAGCAGTACTTC. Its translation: CAISTGGGEQYF.